Sequencing of this T cell receptor (delta chain) was carried out in a study of DNA immune sequencing with unique molecular identifiers. Study details: γδ T cells were magnetically enriched from buffy coats; genomic DNA was sequenced.

Genomic DNA underwent 32-plex PCR targeting all 8 TRDV and 4 TRDJ genes. Adapter PCR followed 3 barcoding PCR cycles that attached a 12-nucleotide UMI. TCRdb re-called clones from the multiplex PCR reads using CATT. The sample has over a thousand delta-chain clones, around 12% seen once. This clone is categorized as large. With 3 bases clipped from V and 0 bases from J, the junction kept 11 bases outside the gene matches. The CDR3 extends over 17 amino acids. Germline CDR1 and CDR2: GEAIGNYY and EKD. The clonotype comes from a human donor in good health. Sequenced material: gamma-delta T cells enriched from blood buffy coat, or unenriched PBMCs (not recorded which). The chain carries TRDV2 and TRDJ1, with TRDD3 matching over 8 bases. The CDR3 region is CACDSLGEGTYTDKLIF. CDR3 nucleotides: TGTGCCTGTGACTCGCTGGGGGAAGGGACGTACACCGATAAACTCATCTTT.